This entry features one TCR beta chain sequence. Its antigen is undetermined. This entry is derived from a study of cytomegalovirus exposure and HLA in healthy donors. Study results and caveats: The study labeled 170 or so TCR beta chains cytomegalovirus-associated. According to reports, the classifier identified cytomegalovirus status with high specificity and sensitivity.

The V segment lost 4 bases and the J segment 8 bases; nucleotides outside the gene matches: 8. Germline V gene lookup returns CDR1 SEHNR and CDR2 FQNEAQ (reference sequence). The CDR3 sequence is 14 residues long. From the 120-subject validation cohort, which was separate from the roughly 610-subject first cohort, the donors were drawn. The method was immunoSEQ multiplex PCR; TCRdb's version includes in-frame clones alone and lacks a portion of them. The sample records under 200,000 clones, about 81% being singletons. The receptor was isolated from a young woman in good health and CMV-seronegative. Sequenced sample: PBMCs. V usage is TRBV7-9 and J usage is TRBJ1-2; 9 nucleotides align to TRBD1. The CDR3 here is CASSYRGTGSGYTF. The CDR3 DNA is TGTGCCAGCAGCTATAGGGGGACAGGGAGCGGCTACACCTTC. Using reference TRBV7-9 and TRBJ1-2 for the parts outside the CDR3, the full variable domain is DTGVSQNPRHKITKRGQNVTFRCDPISEHNRLYWYRQTLGQGPEFLTYFQNEAQLEKSRLLSDRFSAERPKGSFSTLEIQRTEQGDSAMYLCASSYRGTGSGYTFGSGTRLTVV.